A single TCR beta chain is shown here with its context. This record comes from a study of shared clonotypes between healthy human individuals. The protocol was immunoSEQ multiplex PCR, while the TCRdb copy is restricted to in-frame clones and leaves out a portion. The table includes over 400,000 clones, 90% to 96% detected once. CDR1 and CDR2 from the germline V gene are SGHTA and FQGNSA. This CDR3 comprises 15 residues. Trimming shortened V by 4 bases and J by 7 bases, and 17 bases separated the two germline ends. Sequenced: naive CD4+ T cells sorted from blood. The subset denotes: CD45RA+ positively selected. The chain couples TRBV7-2 to TRBJ2-1; D remains ambiguous. This receptor was obtained from a woman in her 30s in good health. The CDR3 protein is CASSYIFGRLNEQFF. As DNA, the CDR3 is TGTGCCAGCAGCTACATATTTGGACGGCTTAATGAGCAGTTCTTC. The full variable domain, in which reference TRBV7-2 and TRBJ2-1 provide the parts outside the CDR3, is GAGVSQSPSNKVTEKGKDVELRCDPISGHTALYWYRQSLGQGLEFLIYFQGNSAPDKSGLPSDRFSAERTGGSVSTLTIQRTQQEDSAVYLCASSYIFGRLNEQFFGPGTRLTVL.